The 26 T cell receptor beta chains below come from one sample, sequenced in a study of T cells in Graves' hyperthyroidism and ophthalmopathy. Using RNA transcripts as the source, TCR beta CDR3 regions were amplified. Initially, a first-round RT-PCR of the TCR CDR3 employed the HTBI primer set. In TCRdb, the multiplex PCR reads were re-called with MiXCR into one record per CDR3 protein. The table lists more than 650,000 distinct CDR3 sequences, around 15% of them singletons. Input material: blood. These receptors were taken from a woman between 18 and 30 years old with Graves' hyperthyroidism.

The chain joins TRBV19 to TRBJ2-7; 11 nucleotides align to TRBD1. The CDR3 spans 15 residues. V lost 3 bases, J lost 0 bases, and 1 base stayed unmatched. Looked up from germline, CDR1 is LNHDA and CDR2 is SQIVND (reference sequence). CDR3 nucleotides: TGTGCCAGTAGTATGGGACAGGGGGTCTCCTACGAGCAGTACTTC. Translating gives CASSMGQGVSYEQYF.

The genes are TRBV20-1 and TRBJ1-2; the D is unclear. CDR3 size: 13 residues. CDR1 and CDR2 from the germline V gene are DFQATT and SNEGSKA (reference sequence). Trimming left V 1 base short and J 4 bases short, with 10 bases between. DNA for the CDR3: TGCAGTGCTAGAGTTGGCACCCTCTATGGCTACACCTTC. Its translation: CSARVGTLYGYTF.

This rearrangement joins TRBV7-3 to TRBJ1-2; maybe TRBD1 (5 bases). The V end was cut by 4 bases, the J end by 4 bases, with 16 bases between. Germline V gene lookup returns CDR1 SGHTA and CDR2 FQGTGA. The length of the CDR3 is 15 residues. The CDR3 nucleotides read TGTGCCAGCAGCTACACTGGGGCCACTGGCTATGGCTACACCTTC. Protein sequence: CASSYTGATGYGYTF.

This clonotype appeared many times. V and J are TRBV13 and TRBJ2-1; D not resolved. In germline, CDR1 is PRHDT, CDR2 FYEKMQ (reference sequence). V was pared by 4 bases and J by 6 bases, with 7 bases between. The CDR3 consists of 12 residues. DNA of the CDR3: TGTGCCAGCAGCTCCCCCGGCAATGAGCAGTTCTTC. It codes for CASSSPGNEQFF.

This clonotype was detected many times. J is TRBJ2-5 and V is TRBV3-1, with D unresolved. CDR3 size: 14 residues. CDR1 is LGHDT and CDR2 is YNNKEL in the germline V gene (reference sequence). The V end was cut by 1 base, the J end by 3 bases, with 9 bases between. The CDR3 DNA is TGTGCCAGCAGCCAAGTAAACACAAAAGAGACCCAGTACTTC. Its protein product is CASSQVNTKETQYF.

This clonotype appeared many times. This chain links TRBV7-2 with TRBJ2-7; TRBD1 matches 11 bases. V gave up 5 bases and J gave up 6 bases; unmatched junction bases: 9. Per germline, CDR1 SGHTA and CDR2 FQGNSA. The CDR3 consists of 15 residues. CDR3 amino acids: CASSHIAGTGGEQYF. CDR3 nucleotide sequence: TGTGCCAGCAGCCACATCGCCGGGACAGGGGGCGAGCAGTACTTC.

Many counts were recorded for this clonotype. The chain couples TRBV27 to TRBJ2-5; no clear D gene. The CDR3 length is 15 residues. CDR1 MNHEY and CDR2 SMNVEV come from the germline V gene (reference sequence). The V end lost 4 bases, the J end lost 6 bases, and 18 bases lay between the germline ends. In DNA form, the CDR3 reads TGTGCCAGCAGTTCGCTTTGGTCCGCTAACCAGACCCAGTACTTC. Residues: CASSSLWSANQTQYF.

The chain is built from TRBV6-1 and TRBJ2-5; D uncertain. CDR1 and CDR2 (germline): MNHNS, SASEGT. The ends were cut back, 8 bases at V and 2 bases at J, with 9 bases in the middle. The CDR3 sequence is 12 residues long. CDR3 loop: CASLAIQETQYF. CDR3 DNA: TGTGCCAGCCTGGCGATACAAGAGACCCAGTACTTC.

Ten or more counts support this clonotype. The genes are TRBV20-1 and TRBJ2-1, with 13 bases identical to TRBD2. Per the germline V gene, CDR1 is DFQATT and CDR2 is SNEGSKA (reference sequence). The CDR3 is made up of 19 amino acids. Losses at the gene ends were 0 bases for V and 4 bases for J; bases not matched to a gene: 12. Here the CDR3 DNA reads TGCAGTGCTAGAGATTACGGACTAGCGGGAGCCCGTCCATACAATGAGCAGTTCTTC. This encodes CSARDYGLAGARPYNEQFF.

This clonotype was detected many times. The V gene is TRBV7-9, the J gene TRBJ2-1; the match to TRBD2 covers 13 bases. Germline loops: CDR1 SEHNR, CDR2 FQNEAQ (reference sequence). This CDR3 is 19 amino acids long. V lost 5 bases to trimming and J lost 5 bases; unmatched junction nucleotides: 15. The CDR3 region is CASSQLAGGGFFRNNEQFF. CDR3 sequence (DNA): TGTGCCAGCAGCCAACTAGCGGGAGGGGGTTTTTTTCGGAACAATGAGCAGTTCTTC.

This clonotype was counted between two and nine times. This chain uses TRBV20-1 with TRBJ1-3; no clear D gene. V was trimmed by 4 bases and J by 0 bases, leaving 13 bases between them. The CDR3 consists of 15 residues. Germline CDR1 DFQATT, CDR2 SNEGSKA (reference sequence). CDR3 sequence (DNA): TGCAGTGCTACCTCCGTTACTAACTCTGGAAACACCATATATTTT. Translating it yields CSATSVTNSGNTIYF.

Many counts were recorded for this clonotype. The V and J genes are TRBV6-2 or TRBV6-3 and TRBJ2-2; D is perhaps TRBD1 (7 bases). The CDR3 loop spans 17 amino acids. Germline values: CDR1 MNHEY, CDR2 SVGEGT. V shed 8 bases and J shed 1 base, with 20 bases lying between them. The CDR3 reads CASRKLTGDWNTGELFF. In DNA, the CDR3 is TGTGCCAGCCGAAAACTCACAGGGGACTGGAACACCGGGGAGCTGTTTTTT.

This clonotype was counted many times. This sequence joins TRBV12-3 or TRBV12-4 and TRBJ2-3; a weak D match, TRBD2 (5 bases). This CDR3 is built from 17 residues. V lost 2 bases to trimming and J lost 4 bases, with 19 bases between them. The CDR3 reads CASSLSHPMRRPDTQYF. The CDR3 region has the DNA TGTGCCAGCAGTTTAAGTCACCCTATGCGGAGGCCAGATACGCAGTATTTT.

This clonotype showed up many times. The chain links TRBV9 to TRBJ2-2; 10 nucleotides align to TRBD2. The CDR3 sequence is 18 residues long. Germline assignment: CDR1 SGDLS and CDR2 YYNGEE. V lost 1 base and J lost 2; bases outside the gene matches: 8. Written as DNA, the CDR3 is TGTGCCAGCAGCGTATCCCTAGCGGGAGACAGTAACACCGGGGAGCTGTTTTTT. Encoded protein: CASSVSLAGDSNTGELFF.

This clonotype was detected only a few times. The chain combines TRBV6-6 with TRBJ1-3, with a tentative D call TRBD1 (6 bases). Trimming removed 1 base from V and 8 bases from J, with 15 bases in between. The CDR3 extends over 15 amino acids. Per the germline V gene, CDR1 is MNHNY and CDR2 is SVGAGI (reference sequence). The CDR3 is CASSYYTGYRDTIYF. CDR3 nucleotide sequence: TGTGCCAGCAGTTACTACACAGGCTACAGGGACACCATATATTTT.

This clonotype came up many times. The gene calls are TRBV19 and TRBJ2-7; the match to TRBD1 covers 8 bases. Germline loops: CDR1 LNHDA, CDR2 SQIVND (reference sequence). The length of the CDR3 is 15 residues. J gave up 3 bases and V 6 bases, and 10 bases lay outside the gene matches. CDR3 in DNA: TGTGCCAGTAGCCCTGGGACAGGTCAACTCTACGAGCAGTACTTC. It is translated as CASSPGTGQLYEQYF.

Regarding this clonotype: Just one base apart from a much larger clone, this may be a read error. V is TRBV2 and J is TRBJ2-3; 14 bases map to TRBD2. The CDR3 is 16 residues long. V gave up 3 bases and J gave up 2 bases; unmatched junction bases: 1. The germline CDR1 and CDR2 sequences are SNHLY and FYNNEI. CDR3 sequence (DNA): TGTGCCAGCAGTGAGGGACTAGCGGGAGTCACAGATACGCAGTATTTT. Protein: CASSEGLAGVTDTQYF.

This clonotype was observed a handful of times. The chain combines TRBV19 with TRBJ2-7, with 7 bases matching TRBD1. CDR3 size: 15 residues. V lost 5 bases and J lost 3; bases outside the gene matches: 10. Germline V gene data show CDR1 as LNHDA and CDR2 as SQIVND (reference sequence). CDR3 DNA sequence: TGTGCCAGTAGTGCACAGGGGAAGCGCGTCTACGAGCAGTACTTC. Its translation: CASSAQGKRVYEQYF.

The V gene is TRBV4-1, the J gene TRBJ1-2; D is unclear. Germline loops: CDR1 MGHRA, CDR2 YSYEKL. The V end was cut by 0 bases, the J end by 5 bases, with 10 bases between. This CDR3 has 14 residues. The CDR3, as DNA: TGCGCCAGCAGCCAAGATCCCGCGGGGTATGGCTACACCTTC. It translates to CASSQDPAGYGYTF.

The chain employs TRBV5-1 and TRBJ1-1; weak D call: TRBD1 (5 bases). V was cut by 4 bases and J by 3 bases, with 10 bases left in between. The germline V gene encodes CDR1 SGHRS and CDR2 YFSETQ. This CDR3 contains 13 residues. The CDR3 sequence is CASSGDRYTEAFF. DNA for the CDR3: TGCGCCAGCAGCGGGGACCGATACACTGAAGCTTTCTTT.

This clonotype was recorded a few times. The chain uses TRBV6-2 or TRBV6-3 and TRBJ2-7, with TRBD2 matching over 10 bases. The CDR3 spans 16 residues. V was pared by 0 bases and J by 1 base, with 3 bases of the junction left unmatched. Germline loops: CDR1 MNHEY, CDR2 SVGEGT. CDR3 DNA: TGTGCCAGCAGTTACTCCGCGACTAGCGGGTCCTACGAGCAGTACTTC. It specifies CASSYSATSGSYEQYF.

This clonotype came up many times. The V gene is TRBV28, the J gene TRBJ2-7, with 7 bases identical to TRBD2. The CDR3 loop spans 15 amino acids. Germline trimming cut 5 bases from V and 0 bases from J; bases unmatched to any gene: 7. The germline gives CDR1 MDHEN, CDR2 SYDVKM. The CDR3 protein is CASSVDGDYSYEQYF. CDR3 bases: TGTGCCAGCAGTGTGGACGGGGACTACTCCTACGAGCAGTACTTC.

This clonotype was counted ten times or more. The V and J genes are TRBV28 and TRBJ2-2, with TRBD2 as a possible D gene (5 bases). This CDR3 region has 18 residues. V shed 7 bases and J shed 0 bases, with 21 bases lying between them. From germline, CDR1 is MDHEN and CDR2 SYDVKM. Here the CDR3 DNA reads TGTGCCAGCACCCAGCTCTTCGGGATAGCAGCGAACACCGGGGAGCTGTTTTTT. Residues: CASTQLFGIAANTGELFF.

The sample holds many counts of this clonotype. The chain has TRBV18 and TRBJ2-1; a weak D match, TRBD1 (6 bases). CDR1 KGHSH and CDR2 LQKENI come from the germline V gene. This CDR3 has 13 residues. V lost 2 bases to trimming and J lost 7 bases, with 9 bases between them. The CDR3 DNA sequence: TGTGCCAGCTCACCAGAACAGGGAAATGAGCAGTTCTTC. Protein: CASSPEQGNEQFF.

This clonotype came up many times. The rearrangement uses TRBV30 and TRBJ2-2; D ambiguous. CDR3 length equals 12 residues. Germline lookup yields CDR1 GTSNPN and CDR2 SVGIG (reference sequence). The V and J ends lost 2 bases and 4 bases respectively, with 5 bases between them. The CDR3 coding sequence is TGTGCCTGGAGTTTCGGCACCGGGGAGCTGTTTTTT. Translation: CAWSFGTGELFF.

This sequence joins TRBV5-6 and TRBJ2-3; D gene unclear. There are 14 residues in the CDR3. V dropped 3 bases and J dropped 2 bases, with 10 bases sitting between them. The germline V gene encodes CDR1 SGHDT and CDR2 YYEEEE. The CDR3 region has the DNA TGTGCCAGCAGCTCCCCTCAATTCACAGATACGCAGTATTTT. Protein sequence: CASSSPQFTDTQYF.